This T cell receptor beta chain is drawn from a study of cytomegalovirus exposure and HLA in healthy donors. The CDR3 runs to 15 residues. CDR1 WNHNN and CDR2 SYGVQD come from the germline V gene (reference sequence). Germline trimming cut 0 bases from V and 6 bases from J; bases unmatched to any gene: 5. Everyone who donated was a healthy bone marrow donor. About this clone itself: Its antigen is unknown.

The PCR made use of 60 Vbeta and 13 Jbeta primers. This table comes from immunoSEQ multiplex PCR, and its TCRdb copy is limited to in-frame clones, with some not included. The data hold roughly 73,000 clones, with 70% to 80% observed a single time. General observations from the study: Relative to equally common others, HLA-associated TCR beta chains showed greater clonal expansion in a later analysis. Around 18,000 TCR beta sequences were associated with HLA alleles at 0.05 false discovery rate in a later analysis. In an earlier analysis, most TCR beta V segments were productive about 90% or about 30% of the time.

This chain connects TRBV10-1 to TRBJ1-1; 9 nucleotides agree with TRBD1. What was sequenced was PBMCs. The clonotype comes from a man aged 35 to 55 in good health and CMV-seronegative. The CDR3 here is CASSESGQGSSEAFF. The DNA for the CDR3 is TGCGCCAGCAGTGAGTCGGGACAGGGTAGTTCTGAAGCTTTCTTT.